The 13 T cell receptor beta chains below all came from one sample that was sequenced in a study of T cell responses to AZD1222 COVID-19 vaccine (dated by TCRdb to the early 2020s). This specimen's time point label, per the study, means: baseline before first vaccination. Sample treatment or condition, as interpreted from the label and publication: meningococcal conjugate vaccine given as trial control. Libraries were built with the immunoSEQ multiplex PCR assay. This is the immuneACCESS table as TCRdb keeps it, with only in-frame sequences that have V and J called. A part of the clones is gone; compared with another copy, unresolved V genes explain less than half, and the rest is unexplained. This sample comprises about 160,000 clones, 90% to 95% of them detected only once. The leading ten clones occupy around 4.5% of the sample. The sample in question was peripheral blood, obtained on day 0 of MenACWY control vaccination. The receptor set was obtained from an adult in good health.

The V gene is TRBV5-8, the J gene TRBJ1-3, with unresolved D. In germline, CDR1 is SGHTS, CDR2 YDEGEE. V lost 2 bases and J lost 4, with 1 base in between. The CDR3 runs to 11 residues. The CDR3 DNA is TGTGCCAGCAGCTTCGGAAACACCATATATTTT. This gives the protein CASSFGNTIYF.

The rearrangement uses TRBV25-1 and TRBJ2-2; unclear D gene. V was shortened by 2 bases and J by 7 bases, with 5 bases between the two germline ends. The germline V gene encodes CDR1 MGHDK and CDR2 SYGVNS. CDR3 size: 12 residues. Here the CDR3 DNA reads TGTGCCAGCAGTGAAGATCGCGGGGAGCTGTTTTTT. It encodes CASSEDRGELFF.

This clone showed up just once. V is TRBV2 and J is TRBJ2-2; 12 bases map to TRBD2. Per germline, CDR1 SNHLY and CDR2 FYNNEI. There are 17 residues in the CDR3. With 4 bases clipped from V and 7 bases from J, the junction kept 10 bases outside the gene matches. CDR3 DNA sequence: TGTGCCAGCAGTGTTCTACTAGCGGGAGGTTCGGGCGGGGAGCTGTTTTTT. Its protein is CASSVLLAGGSGGELFF.

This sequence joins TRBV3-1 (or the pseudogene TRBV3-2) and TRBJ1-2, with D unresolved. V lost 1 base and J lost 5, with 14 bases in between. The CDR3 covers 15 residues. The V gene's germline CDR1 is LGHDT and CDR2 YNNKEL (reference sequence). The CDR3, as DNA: TGTGCCAGCAGCCAAGGGTTGGAGGGCCTATATGGCTACACCTTC. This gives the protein CASSQGLEGLYGYTF.

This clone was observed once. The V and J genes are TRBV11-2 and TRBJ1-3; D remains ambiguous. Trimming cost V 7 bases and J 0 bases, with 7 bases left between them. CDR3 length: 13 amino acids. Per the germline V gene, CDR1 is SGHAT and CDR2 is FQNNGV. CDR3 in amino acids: CASNQGSGNTIYF. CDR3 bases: TGTGCCAGCAACCAAGGCTCTGGAAACACCATATATTTT.

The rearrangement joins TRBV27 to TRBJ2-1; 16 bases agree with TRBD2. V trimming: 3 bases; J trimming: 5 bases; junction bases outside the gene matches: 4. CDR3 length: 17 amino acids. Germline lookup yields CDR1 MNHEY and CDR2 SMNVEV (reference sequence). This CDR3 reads CASSLGTSGRGDNEQFF. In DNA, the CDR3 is TGTGCCAGCAGTTTGGGGACTAGCGGGAGGGGGGACAATGAGCAGTTCTTC.

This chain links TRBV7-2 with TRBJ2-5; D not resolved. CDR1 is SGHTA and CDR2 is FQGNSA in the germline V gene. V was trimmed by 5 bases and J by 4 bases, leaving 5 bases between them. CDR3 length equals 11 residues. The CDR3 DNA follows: TGTGCCAGCAGCCGCACAGAGACCCAGTACTTC. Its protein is CASSRTETQYF. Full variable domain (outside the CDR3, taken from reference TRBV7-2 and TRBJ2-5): GAGVSQSPSNKVTEKGKDVELRCDPISGHTALYWYRQSLGQGLEFLIYFQGNSAPDKSGLPSDRFSAERTGGSVSTLTIQRTQQEDSAVYLCASSRTETQYFGPGTRLLVL.

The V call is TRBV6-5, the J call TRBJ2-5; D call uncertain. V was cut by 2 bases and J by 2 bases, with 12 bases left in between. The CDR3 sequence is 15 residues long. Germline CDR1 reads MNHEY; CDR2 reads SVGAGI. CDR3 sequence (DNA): TGTGCCAGCAGTTACGTCGATGGGTTTCAAGAGACCCAGTACTTC. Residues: CASSYVDGFQETQYF.

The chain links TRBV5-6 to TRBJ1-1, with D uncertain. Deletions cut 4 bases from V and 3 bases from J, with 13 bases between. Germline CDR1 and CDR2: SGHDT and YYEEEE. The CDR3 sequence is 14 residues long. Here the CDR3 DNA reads TGTGCCAGCAGCCCAGTCTCACGGGACACTGAAGCTTTCTTT. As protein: CASSPVSRDTEAFF. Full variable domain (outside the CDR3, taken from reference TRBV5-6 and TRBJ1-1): DAGVTQSPTHLIKTRGQQVTLRCSPKSGHDTVSWYQQALGQGPQFIFQYYEEEERQRGNFPDRFSGHQFPNYSSELNVNALLLGDSALYLCASSPVSRDTEAFFGQGTRLTVV.

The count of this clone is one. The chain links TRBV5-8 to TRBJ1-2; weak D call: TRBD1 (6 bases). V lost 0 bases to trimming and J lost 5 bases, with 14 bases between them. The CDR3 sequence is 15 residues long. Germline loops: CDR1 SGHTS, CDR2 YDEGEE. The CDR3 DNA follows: TGTGCCAGCAGCTTGGGAACAGGGCGAAGGTATGGCTACACCTTC. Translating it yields CASSLGTGRRYGYTF. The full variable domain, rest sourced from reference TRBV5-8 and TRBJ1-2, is EAGVTQSPTHLIKTRGQQATLRCSPISGHTSVYWYQQALGLGLQFLLWYDEGEERNRGNFPPRFSGRQFPNYSSELNVNALELEDSALYLCASSLGTGRRYGYTFGSGTRLTVV.

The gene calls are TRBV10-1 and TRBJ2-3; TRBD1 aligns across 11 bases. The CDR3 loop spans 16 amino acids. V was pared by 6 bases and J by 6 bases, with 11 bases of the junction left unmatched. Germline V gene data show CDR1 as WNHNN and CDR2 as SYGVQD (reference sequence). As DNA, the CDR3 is TGCGCCAGCAGCGACTTGGGACAGGGGGGACTGGATACGCAGTATTTT. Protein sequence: CASSDLGQGGLDTQYF.

CDR3 sequence: CASKGPGQLNEKLFF. In DNA form, the CDR3 reads TGTGCCAGCAAGGGGCCGGGACAGCTTAATGAAAAACTGTTTTTT. This chain links TRBV25-1 with TRBJ1-4, with 7 bases lining up with TRBD1. Germline CDR1 MGHDK, CDR2 SYGVNS. V dropped 7 bases and J dropped 4; count of bases not matched to a gene: 9. CDR3 length equals 15 residues.

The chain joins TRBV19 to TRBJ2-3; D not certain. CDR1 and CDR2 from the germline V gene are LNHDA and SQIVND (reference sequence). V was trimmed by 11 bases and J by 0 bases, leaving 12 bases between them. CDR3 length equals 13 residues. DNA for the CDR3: TGTGCCGGATCCGGACCTAGCACAGATACGCAGTATTTT. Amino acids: CAGSGPSTDTQYF.